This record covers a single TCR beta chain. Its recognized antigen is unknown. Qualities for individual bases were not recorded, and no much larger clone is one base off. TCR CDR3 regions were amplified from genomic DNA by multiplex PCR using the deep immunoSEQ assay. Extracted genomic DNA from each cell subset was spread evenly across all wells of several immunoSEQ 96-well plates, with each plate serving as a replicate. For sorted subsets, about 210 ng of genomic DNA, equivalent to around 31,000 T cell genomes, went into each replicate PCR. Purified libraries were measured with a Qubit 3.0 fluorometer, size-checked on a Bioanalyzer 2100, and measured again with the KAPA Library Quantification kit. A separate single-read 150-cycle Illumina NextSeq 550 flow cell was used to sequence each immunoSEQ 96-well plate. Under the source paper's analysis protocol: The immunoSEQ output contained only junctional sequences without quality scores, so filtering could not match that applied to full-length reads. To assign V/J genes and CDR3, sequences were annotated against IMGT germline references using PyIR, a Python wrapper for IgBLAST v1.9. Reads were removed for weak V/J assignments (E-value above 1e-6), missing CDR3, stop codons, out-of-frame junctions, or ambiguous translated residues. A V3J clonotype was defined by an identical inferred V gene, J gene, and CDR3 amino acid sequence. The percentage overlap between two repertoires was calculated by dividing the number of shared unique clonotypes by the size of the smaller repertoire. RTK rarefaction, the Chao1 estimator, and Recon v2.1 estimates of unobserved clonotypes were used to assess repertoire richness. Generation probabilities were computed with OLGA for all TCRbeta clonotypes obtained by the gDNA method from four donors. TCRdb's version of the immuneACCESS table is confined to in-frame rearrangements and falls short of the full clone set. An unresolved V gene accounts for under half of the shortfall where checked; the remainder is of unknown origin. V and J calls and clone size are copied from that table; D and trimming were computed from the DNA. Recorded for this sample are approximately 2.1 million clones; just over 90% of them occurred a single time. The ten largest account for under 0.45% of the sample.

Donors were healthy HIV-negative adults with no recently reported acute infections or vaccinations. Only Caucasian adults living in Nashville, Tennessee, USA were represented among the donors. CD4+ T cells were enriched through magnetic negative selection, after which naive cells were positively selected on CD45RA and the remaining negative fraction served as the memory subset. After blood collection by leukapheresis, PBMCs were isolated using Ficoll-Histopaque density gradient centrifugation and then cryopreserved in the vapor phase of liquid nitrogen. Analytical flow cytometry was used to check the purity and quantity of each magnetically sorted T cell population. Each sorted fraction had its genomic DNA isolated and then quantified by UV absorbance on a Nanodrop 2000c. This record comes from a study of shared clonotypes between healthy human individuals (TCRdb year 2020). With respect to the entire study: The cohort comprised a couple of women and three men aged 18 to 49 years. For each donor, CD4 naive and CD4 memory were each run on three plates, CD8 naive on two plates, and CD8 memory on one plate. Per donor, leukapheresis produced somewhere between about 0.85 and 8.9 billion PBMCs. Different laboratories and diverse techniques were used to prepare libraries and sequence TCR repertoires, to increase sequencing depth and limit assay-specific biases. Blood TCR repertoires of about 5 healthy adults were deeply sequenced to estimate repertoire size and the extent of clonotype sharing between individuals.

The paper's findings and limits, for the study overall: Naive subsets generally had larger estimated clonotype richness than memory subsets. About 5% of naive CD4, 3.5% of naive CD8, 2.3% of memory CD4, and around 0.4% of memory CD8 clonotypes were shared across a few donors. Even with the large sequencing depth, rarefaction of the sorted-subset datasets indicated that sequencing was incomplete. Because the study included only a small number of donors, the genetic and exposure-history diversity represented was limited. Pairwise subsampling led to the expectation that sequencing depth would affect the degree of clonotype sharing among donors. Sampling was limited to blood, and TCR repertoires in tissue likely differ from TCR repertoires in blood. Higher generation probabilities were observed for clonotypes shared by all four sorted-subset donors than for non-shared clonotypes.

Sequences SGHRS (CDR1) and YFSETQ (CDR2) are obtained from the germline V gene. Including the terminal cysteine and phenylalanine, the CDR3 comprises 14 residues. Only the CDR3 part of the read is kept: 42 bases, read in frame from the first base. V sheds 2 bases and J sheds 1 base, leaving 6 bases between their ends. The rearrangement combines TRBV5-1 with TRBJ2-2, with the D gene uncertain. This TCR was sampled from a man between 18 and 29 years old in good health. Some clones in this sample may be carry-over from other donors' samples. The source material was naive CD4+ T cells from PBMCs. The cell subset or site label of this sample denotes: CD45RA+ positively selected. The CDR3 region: CASSFYGNTGELFF. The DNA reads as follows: TGCGCCAGCAGCTTCTATGGGAACACCGGGGAGCTGTTTTTT.